This T cell receptor (beta chain) is drawn from a study of T-cell reconstitution after alpha-beta-depleted transplantation in children. The library targeted TCRbeta and was prepared with unique molecular identifiers. One entry per CDR3 protein, called by TCRdb with MiXCR from the PCR reads. The table records roughly 280,000 distinct CDR3 sequences, roughly 10% of them present only once. The V end lost 9 bases, the J end lost 0 bases, and 19 bases lay between the germline ends. CDR1 is SGHDT and CDR2 is YYEEEE in the germline V gene. The CDR3 has 16 residues. This chain joins TRBV5-6 and TRBJ2-1; the D gene is possibly TRBD1 (5 bases). The material sequenced was peripheral blood, taken 180 days after TCRalphabeta/CD19-depleted stem cell transplant. This receptor was obtained from a male patient aged 2-9 years who had a stem cell transplant for chronic granulomatous disease, so the T cells may come from the graft donor. The CDR3 loop is CAIGPGHRSSYNEQFF. The CDR3 bases are TGTGCCATCGGCCCCGGGCACAGGAGCTCCTACAATGAGCAGTTCTTC.